The rows below give T cell receptor beta chains drawn from one sample of a study of T cell responses to AZD1222 COVID-19 vaccine. Data came from immunoSEQ multiplex PCR; TCRdb stores just in-frame clones and leaves some out. The table has more than 75,000 clones, roughly 90% seen once. The material was peripheral blood, obtained on day 0 of AZD1222 vaccination. Receptors were obtained from an adult in good health. The CDR3 runs from the conserved cysteine through the conserved F or W. The order of the fields is CDR3 DNA, CDR3 protein, V gene, D gene, J gene, clone size. A D gene is named only where the DNA matches it firmly. Clone size is given for some rows only: seen once, a few or many times, or a class if the clone is expanded.

CDR3 DNA: TGCGCCAGCAGCCAAGATTCCCAGGGGATAAGGGAGCAGTACTTC; CDR3 protein: CASSQDSQGIREQYF; V gene: TRBV4-3; D gene: NA; J gene: TRBJ2-7; clone size: NA
CDR3 DNA: TGTGCCAGCAGATACAGGGGGCAGGATAATTCACCCCTCCACTTT; CDR3 protein: CASRYRGQDNSPLHF; V gene: TRBV6-5; D gene: TRBD1; J gene: TRBJ1-6; clone size: once
CDR3 DNA: TGTGCCAGCAGCTTGGCGGGGGCCAACTATGGCTACACCTTC; CDR3 protein: CASSLAGANYGYTF; V gene: TRBV5-4; D gene: NA; J gene: TRBJ1-2; clone size: NA
CDR3 DNA: TGTGCCAGCTTAGCGGGGGGTTCCTACGAGCAGTACTTC; CDR3 protein: CASLAGGSYEQYF; V gene: TRBV28; D gene: TRBD2; J gene: TRBJ2-7; clone size: NA
CDR3 DNA: TGTGCCAGCAGTCGGCTAACCACCGGGGAGCTGTTTTTT; CDR3 protein: CASSRLTTGELFF; V gene: TRBV3-1/TRBV3-2; D gene: NA; J gene: TRBJ2-2; clone size: NA
CDR3 DNA: TGTGCCAGCAGTTCCCCCTCGGGACAGGGGTGGCAGCCCCAGCATTTT; CDR3 protein: CASSSPSGQGWQPQHF; V gene: TRBV27; D gene: TRBD1; J gene: TRBJ1-5; clone size: NA
CDR3 DNA: TGCAGCGTTTCAGGGGGCGCCATGTACAATGAGCAGTTCTTC; CDR3 protein: CSVSGGAMYNEQFF; V gene: TRBV29-1; D gene: TRBD1; J gene: TRBJ2-1; clone size: medium-sized
CDR3 DNA: TGTGCCAGCAGTATAACCTGGGCGGAGGGTACAGATACGCAGTATTTT; CDR3 protein: CASSITWAEGTDTQYF; V gene: TRBV28; D gene: NA; J gene: TRBJ2-3; clone size: NA
CDR3 DNA: TGTGCCAGCAGTCCTGGGGATGCTGGGGCCAACGTCCTGACTTTC; CDR3 protein: CASSPGDAGANVLTF; V gene: TRBV4-2; D gene: NA; J gene: TRBJ2-6; clone size: NA
CDR3 DNA: TGCGCCAGCAGCCTTGGGGAAACTAGCGGGAGTGGCGAGCAGTACTTC; CDR3 protein: CASSLGETSGSGEQYF; V gene: TRBV5-1; D gene: TRBD2; J gene: TRBJ2-7; clone size: few
CDR3 DNA: TGTGCCAGCAGCTGGGGACAGGCGAACACCGGGGAGCTGTTTTTT; CDR3 protein: CASSWGQANTGELFF; V gene: TRBV5-6; D gene: TRBD1; J gene: TRBJ2-2; clone size: NA
CDR3 DNA: TGTGCCAGCTCCCCTGGACTAGCGTACAATGAGCAGTTCTTC; CDR3 protein: CASSPGLAYNEQFF; V gene: TRBV18; D gene: TRBD2; J gene: TRBJ2-1; clone size: once
CDR3 DNA: TGTGCCAGCAGCTTGGCCGCAGTTGTCAATGAGCAGTTCTTC; CDR3 protein: CASSLAAVVNEQFF; V gene: TRBV5-4; D gene: NA; J gene: TRBJ2-1; clone size: NA
CDR3 DNA: TGTGCCACCAGCAGTTTACAGGCTAGCGGGAGCCTGGGGGAGACCCAGTACTTC; CDR3 protein: CATSSLQASGSLGETQYF; V gene: TRBV15; D gene: TRBD2; J gene: TRBJ2-5; clone size: NA
CDR3 DNA: TGTGCCAGCAGTCCAAATTCCCTTTCCGGGAGGACCAATGAGCAGTTCTTC; CDR3 protein: CASSPNSLSGRTNEQFF; V gene: TRBV28; D gene: TRBD2; J gene: TRBJ2-1; clone size: NA
CDR3 DNA: TGTGCCAGCAGTCCACCTAATCGGGATCTCTATGGCTACACCTTC; CDR3 protein: CASSPPNRDLYGYTF; V gene: TRBV27; D gene: NA; J gene: TRBJ1-2; clone size: NA
CDR3 DNA: TGTGCCAGCAGCCCGAACCCTCCAAAAGCGAACACCGGGGAGCTGTTTTTT; CDR3 protein: CASSPNPPKANTGELFF; V gene: TRBV28; D gene: NA; J gene: TRBJ2-2; clone size: NA
CDR3 DNA: TGTGCCAGCAGCCAAGAGGGGGGGGCCTACACCTTC; CDR3 protein: CASSQEGGAYTF; V gene: TRBV4-2; D gene: NA; J gene: TRBJ1-2; clone size: NA
CDR3 DNA: TGTGCCAGCAGCCAAGAAAAGCAGTTTAATGAAAAACTGTTTTTT; CDR3 protein: CASSQEKQFNEKLFF; V gene: TRBV4-2; D gene: NA; J gene: TRBJ1-4; clone size: NA
CDR3 DNA: TGCGCCAGCAGCCAAGGCGGGAGTGGTTGGGATACGCAGTATTTT; CDR3 protein: CASSQGGSGWDTQYF; V gene: TRBV4-3; D gene: TRBD2; J gene: TRBJ2-3; clone size: NA
CDR3 DNA: TGTGCCAGCTCAAGCCCTAGCAACACTGAAGCTTTCTTT; CDR3 protein: CASSSPSNTEAFF; V gene: TRBV18; D gene: NA; J gene: TRBJ1-1; clone size: NA
CDR3 DNA: TGCGCCAGCAGCGGCCAGACAGGGAACACAGATACGCAGTATTTT; CDR3 protein: CASSGQTGNTDTQYF; V gene: TRBV5-1; D gene: TRBD1; J gene: TRBJ2-3; clone size: NA
CDR3 DNA: TGTGCCAGCAGCTCACAGGGGCAAGAGACCCAGTACTTC; CDR3 protein: CASSSQGQETQYF; V gene: TRBV7-3; D gene: TRBD1; J gene: TRBJ2-5; clone size: NA
CDR3 DNA: TGTGCCAGCAGCTCCCAGGGCGCCCACGAGCAGTACTTC; CDR3 protein: CASSSQGAHEQYF; V gene: TRBV7-2; D gene: NA; J gene: TRBJ2-7; clone size: NA
CDR3 DNA: TGTGCCAGCAGCTTAAGGCCCCAAAGGACAGGTTCCAACAATGAGCAGTTCTTC; CDR3 protein: CASSLRPQRTGSNNEQFF; V gene: TRBV7-3; D gene: TRBD1; J gene: TRBJ2-1; clone size: NA
CDR3 DNA: TGTGCCAGCAGCCAAGAAGGGACAGGGTGGGATTCACCCCTCCACTTT; CDR3 protein: CASSQEGTGWDSPLHF; V gene: TRBV3-1/TRBV3-2; D gene: TRBD1; J gene: TRBJ1-6; clone size: once
CDR3 DNA: TGTGCCAGCAGAACTGGACTAGCGTCCTACAATGAGCAGTTCTTC; CDR3 protein: CASRTGLASYNEQFF; V gene: TRBV7-2; D gene: TRBD2; J gene: TRBJ2-1; clone size: NA
CDR3 DNA: TGCGCCAGCAGCCATACGGGACTAGCGGGAGTAAAAAACATTCAGTACTTC; CDR3 protein: CASSHTGLAGVKNIQYF; V gene: TRBV4-3; D gene: TRBD2; J gene: TRBJ2-4; clone size: once
CDR3 DNA: TGTGCCAGCAGCTCAGGGGTGACAGGGGGAATTTTCAATCAGCCCCAGCATTTT; CDR3 protein: CASSSGVTGGIFNQPQHF; V gene: TRBV7-9; D gene: TRBD1; J gene: TRBJ1-5; clone size: NA
CDR3 DNA: TGCGCCAGCAGCCGAAGTAGGGACAGAGTAGTTGAAGCTTTCTTT; CDR3 protein: CASSRSRDRVVEAFF; V gene: TRBV5-1; D gene: TRBD1; J gene: TRBJ1-1; clone size: NA
CDR3 DNA: TGTGCCAGCAGCGTAGGGGGCGGGAGACCTCAAGAGACCCAGTACTTC; CDR3 protein: CASSVGGGRPQETQYF; V gene: TRBV9; D gene: TRBD2; J gene: TRBJ2-5; clone size: NA
CDR3 DNA: TGTGCCAGCAGCCCGGACCCCGGGGCGGTCACCGGGGAGCTGTTTTTT; CDR3 protein: CASSPDPGAVTGELFF; V gene: TRBV7-2; D gene: NA; J gene: TRBJ2-2; clone size: NA
CDR3 DNA: TGTGCCACCAGTGATCCGGGACTCTCGGAAGGCTACACCTTC; CDR3 protein: CATSDPGLSEGYTF; V gene: TRBV24-1; D gene: NA; J gene: TRBJ1-2; clone size: NA